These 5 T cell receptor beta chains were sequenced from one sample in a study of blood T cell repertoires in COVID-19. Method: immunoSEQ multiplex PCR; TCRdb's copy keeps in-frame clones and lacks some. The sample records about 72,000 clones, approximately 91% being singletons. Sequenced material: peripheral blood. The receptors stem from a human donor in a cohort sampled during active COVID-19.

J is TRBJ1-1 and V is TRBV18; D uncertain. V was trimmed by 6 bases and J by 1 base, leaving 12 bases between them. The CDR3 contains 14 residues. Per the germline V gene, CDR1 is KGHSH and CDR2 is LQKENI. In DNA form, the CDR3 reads TGTGCCAGCTCTGCCGGAGGAGGGAACACTGAAGCTTTCTTT. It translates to CASSAGGGNTEAFF.

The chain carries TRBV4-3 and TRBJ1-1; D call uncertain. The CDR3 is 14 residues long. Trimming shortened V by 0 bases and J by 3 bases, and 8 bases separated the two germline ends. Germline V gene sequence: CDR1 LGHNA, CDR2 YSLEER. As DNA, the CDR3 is TGCGCCAGCAGCCAAGATCTGGGAGACACTGAAGCTTTCTTT. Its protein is CASSQDLGDTEAFF.

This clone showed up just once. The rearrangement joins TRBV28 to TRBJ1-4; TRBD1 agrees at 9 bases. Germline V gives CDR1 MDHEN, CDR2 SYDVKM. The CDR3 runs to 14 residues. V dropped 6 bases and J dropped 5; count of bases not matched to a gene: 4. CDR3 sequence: CASRPQGANEKLFF. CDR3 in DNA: TGTGCCAGCAGGCCACAGGGGGCAAATGAAAAACTGTTTTTT.

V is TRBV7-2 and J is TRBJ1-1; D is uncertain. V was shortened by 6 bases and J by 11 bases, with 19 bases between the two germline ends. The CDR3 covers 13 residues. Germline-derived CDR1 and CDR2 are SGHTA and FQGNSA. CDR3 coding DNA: TGTGCCAGCAGTTTACCGAGTCAGGACTTGGCTTTCTTT. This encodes CASSLPSQDLAFF.

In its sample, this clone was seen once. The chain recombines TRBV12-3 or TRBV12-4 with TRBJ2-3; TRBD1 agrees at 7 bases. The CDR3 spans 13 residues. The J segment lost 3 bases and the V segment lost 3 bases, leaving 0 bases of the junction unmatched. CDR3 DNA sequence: TGTGCCAGCAGTTTGGACAGGACAGATACGCAGTATTTT. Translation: CASSLDRTDTQYF.